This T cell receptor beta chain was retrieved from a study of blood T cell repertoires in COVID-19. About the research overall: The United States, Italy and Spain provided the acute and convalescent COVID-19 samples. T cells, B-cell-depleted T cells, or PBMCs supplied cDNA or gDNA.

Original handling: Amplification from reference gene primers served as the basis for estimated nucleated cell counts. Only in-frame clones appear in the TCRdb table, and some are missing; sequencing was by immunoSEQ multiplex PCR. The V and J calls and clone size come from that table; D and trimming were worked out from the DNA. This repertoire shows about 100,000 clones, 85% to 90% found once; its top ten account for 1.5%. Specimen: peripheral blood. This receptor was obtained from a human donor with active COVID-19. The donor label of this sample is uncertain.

The CDR3 reads CASSQDLFPNEKLFF. The CDR3 nucleotides read TGTGCCAGCAGCCAAGATCTGTTCCCCAATGAAAAACTGTTTTTT. The chain links TRBV14 to TRBJ1-4, with D hard to call. Trimming shortened V by 0 bases and J by 5 bases, and 10 bases separated the two germline ends. The CDR3 sequence is 15 residues long. Germline CDR1 reads SGHDN; CDR2 reads FVKESK. Supplemented by reference TRBV14 and TRBJ1-4, the full variable domain reads EAGVTQFPSHSVIEKGQTVTLRCDPISGHDNLYWYRRVMGKEIKFLLHFVKESKQDESGMPNNRFLAERTGGTYSTLKVQPAELEDSGVYFCASSQDLFPNEKLFFGSGTQLSVL.